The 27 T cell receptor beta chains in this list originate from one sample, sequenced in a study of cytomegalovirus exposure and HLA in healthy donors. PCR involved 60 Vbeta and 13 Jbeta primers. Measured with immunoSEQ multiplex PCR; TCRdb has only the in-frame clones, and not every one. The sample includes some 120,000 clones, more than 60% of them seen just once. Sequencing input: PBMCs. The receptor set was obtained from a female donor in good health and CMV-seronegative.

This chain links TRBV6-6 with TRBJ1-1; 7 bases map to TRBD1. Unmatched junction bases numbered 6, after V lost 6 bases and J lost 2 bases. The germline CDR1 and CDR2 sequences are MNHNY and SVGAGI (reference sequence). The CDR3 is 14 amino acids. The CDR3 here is CASSGGDSNTEAFF. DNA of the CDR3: TGTGCCAGCAGCGGAGGGGACAGCAACACTGAAGCTTTCTTT.

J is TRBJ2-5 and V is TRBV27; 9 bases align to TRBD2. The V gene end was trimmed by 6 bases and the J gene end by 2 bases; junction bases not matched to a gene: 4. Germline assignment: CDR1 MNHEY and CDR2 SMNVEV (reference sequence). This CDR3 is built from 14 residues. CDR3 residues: CASRGGGGQETQYF. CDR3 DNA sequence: TGTGCCAGCAGGGGCGGGGGGGGACAAGAGACCCAGTACTTC.

CDR3 sequence: CASRERGGGTDTQYF. DNA for the CDR3: TGTGCCAGCAGGGAGCGGGGGGGCGGCACAGATACGCAGTATTTT. The V and J genes are TRBV13 and TRBJ2-3; 10 nucleotides align to TRBD2. V shed 6 bases, J shed 1 base, and the junction held 4 bases outside the gene matches. In germline, CDR1 is PRHDT, CDR2 FYEKMQ (reference sequence). This CDR3 is 15 amino acids long.

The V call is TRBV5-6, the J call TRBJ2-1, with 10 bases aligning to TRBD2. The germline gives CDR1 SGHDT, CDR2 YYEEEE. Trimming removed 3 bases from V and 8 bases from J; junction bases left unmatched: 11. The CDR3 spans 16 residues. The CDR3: CASSSKRGGGEDEQFF. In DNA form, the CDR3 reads TGTGCCAGCAGCTCGAAGCGGGGGGGCGGAGAGGATGAGCAGTTCTTC.

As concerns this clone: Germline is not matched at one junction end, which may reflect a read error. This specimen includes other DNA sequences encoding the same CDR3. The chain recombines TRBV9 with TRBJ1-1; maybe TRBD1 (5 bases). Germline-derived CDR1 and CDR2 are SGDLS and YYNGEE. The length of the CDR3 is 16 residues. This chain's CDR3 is CASSVAGEGRNTEAFF. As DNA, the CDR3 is TGCGCCAGCAGCGTAGCGGGGGAGGGTAGGAACACTGAAGCTTTCTTT.

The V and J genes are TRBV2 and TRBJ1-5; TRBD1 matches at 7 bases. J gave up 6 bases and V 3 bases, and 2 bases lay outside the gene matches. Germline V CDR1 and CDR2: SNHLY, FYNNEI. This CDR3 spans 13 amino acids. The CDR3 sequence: CASSDEGAQPQHF. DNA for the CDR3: TGTGCCAGCAGTGACGAGGGGGCTCAGCCCCAGCATTTT.

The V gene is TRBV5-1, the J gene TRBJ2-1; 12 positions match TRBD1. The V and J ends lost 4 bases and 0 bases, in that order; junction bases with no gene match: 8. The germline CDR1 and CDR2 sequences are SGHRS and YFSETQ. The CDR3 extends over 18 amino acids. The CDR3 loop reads CASSVGTGGPSSYNEQFF. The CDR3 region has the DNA TGCGCCAGCAGCGTCGGGACAGGGGGCCCGAGCTCCTACAATGAGCAGTTCTTC.

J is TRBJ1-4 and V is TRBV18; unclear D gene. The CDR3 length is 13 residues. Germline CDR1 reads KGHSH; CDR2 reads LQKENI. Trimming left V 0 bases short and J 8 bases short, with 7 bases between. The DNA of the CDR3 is TGTGCCAGCTCACCACCGGGGAGGGAAAAACTGTTTTTT. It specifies CASSPPGREKLFF. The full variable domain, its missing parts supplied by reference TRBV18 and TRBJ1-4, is NAGVMQNPRHLVRRRGQEARLRCSPMKGHSHVYWYRQLPEEGLKFMVYLQKENIIDESGMPKERFSAEFPKEGPSILRIQQVVRGDSAAYFCASSPPGREKLFFGSGTQLSVL.

This chain's CDR3 is CAWSVLGTGNTEAFF. DNA for the CDR3: TGTGCCTGGAGTGTACTAGGGACAGGCAACACTGAAGCTTTCTTT. V and J are TRBV30 and TRBJ1-1; 8 nucleotides match TRBD1. This CDR3 has 15 residues. Germline-derived CDR1 and CDR2 are GTSNPN and SVGIG (reference sequence). The V segment lost 0 bases and the J segment 2 bases; nucleotides outside the gene matches: 5.

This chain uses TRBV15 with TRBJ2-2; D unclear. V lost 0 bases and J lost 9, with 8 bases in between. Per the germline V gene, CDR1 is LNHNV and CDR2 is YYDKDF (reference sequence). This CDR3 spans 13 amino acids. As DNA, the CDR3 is TGTGCCACCAGCAGAGATCTGGGCAGGGAGCTGTTTTTT. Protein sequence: CATSRDLGRELFF.

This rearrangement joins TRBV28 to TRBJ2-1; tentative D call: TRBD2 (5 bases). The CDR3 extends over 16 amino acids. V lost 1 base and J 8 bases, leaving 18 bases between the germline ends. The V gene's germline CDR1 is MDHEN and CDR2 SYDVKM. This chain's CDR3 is CASSLSGRVLRDEQFF. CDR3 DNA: TGTGCCAGCAGTTTATCGGGCCGTGTATTGCGGGATGAGCAGTTCTTC.

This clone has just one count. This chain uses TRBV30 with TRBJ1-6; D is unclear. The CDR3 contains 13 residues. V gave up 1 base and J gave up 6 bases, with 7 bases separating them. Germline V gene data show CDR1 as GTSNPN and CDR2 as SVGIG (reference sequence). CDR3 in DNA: TGTGCCTGGAGTGGACAATCTAATTCACCCCTCCACTTT. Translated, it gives CAWSGQSNSPLHF.

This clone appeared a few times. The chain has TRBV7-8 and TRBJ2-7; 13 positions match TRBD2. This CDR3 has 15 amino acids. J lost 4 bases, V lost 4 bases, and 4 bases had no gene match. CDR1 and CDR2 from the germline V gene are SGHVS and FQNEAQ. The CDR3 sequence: CASSSGTSGAYEQYF. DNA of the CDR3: TGTGCCAGCAGCTCCGGGACTAGCGGGGCGTACGAGCAGTACTTC.

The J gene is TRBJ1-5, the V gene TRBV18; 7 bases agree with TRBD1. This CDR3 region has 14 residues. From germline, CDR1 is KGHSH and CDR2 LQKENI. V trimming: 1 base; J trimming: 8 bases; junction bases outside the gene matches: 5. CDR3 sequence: CASSPQGAVEPQHF. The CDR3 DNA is TGTGCCAGCTCACCACAGGGGGCGGTTGAGCCCCAGCATTTT.

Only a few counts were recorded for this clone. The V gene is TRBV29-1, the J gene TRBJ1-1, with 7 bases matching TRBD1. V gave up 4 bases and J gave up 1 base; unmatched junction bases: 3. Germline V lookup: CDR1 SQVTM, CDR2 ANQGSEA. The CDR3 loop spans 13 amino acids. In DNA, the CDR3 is TGCAGCGTTGTAGGGGGCCCGAACACTGAAGCTTTCTTT. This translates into CSVVGGPNTEAFF.

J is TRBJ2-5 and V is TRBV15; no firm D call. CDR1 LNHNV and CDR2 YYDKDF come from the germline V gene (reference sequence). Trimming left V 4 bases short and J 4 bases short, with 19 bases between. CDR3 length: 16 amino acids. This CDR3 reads CATSIGSDLGGETQYF. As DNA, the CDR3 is TGTGCCACCAGCATCGGGTCAGACCTGGGTGGAGAGACCCAGTACTTC.

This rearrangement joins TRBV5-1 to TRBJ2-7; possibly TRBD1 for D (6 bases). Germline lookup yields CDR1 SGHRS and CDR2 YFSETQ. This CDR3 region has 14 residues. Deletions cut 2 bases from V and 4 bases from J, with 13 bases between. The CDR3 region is CASSFDTGSYEQYF. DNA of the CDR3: TGCGCCAGCAGCTTTGATACAGGGTCTTACGAGCAGTACTTC.

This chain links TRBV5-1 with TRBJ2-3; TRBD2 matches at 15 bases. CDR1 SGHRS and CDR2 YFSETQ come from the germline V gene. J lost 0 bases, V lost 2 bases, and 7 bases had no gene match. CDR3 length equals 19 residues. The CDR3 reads CASSFPGTSGGFSTDTQYF. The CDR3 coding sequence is TGCGCCAGCAGCTTTCCCGGGACTAGCGGGGGGTTTAGCACAGATACGCAGTATTTT.

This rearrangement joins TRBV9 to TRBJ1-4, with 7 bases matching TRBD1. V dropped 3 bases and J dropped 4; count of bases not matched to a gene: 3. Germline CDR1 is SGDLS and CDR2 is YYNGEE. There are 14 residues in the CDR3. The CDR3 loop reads CASSGQGGNEKLFF. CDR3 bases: TGTGCCAGCAGCGGACAGGGCGGTAATGAAAAACTGTTTTTT.

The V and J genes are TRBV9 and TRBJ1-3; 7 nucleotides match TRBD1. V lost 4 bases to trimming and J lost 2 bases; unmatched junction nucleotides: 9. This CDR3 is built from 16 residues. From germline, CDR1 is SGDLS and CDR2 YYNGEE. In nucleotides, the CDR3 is TGTGCCAGCAGCATATCGACAGGGCCCCCTGGAAACACCATATATTTT. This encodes CASSISTGPPGNTIYF. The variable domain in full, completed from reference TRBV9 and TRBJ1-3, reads DSGVTQTPKHLITATGQRVTLRCSPRSGDLSVYWYQQSLDQGLQFLIQYYNGEERAKGNILERFSAQQFPDLHSELNLSSLELGDSALYFCASSISTGPPGNTIYFGEGSWLTVV.

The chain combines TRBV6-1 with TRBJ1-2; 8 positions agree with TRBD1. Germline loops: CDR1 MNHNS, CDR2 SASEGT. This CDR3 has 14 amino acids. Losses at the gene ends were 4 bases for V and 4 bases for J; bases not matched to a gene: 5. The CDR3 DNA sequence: TGTGCCAGCAGTGGGACAGGGAGGACCTATGGCTACACCTTC. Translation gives CASSGTGRTYGYTF.

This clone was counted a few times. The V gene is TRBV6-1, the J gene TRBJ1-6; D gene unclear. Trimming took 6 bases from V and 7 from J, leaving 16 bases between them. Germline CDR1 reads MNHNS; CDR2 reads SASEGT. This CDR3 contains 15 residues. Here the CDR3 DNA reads TGTGCCAGCAGGATCCCAGGCGGCGGGAATTCACCCCTCCACTTT. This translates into CASRIPGGGNSPLHF.

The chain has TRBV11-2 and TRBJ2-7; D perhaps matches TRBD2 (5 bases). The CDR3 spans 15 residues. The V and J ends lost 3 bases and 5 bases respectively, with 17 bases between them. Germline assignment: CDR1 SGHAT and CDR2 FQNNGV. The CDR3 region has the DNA TGTGCCAGCAGCTTGGGGAGCCTAAGGGTCGACGAGCAGTACTTC. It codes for CASSLGSLRVDEQYF.

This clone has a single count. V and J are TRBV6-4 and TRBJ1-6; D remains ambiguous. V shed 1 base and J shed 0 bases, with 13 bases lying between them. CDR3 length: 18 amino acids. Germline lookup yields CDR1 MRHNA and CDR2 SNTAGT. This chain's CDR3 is CASSDYHVYFSYNSPLHF. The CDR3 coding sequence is TGTGCCAGCAGTGACTATCACGTCTACTTCTCCTATAATTCACCCCTCCACTTT.

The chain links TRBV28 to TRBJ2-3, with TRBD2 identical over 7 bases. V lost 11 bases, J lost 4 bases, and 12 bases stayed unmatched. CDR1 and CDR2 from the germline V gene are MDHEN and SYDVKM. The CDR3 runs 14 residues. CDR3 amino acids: CASGGGTVADTQYF. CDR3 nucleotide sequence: TGTGCCTCCGGGGGAGGGACGGTTGCAGATACGCAGTATTTT.

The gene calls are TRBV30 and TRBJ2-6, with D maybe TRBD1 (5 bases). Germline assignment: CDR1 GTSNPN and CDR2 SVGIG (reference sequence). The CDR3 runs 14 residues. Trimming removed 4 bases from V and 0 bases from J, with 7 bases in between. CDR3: CAWNRNSGANVLTF. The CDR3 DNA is TGTGCCTGGAACAGGAACTCTGGGGCCAACGTCCTGACTTTC.

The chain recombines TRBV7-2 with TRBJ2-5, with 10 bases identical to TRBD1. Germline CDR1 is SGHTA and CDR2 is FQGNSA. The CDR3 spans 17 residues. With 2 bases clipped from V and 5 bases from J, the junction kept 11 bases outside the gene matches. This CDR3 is CASSLLKDRGWWETQYF. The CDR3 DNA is TGTGCCAGCAGCTTATTAAAGGACAGGGGGTGGTGGGAGACCCAGTACTTC.